The 14 T cell receptor beta chains reported below all come from one sample, sequenced in a study of tumour-infiltrating T cells in Burkitt lymphoma (dated by TCRdb to the early 2020s). Library construction relied on the immunoSEQ multiplex PCR assay. The source is immuneACCESS, and TCRdb retained only in-frame sequences with V and J called. Part of the clones is not carried over; for the studies checked, unresolved V genes explain less than half of this, and the remainder is unexplained. This sample gives 15,000 to 20,000 clones in total; about 80% of them show up just once. The ten top clones hold 2% to 2.5% of the sample. What was sequenced was tumor tissue. The receptors come from a human donor with diffuse large B-cell lymphoma.

The chain carries TRBV7-9 and TRBJ2-2, with D perhaps assigned TRBD1 or TRBD2 (5 bases each). Trimming took off 4 bases at V and 7 bases at J, with 16 bases between the two ends. The CDR3 covers 15 residues. Per germline, CDR1 SEHNR and CDR2 FQNEAQ (reference sequence). CDR3 in DNA: TGTGCCAGCAGCTCCCGGGACCCAGGGATCGGGGAGCTGTTTTTT. Translation gives CASSSRDPGIGELFF. Drawing the rest from reference TRBV7-9 and TRBJ2-2, the complete variable domain is DTGVSQNPRHKITKRGQNVTFRCDPISEHNRLYWYRQTLGQGPEFLTYFQNEAQLEKSRLLSDRFSAERPKGSFSTLEIQRTEQGDSAMYLCASSSRDPGIGELFFGEGSRLTVL.

The chain links TRBV10-1 to TRBJ2-7, with 10 bases identical to TRBD1. Germline values: CDR1 WNHNN, CDR2 SYGVQD (reference sequence). The length of the CDR3 is 15 residues. V gave up 3 bases and J gave up 7 bases; unmatched junction bases: 9. DNA of the CDR3: TGCGCCAGCAGTGATTCCGGGACAGGGGCGGAAGAGCAGTACTTC. Protein product: CASSDSGTGAEEQYF.

V usage is TRBV5-6 and J usage is TRBJ2-3, with 11 bases lining up with TRBD1. CDR1 and CDR2 from the germline V gene are SGHDT and YYEEEE. The V gene end was trimmed by 8 bases and the J gene end by 6 bases; junction bases not matched to a gene: 8. The CDR3 totals 14 residues. The CDR3 is CASGPGQGVDTQYF. CDR3 DNA: TGTGCCAGTGGACCGGGACAGGGGGTCGATACGCAGTATTTT.

This clone was seen a handful of times. The J gene is TRBJ1-1, the V gene TRBV27; D unresolved. CDR1 MNHEY and CDR2 SMNVEV come from the germline V gene (reference sequence). Between the trimmed V and J ends, which lost 2 bases and 4 bases, there was a span of 11 bases. The CDR3 is 14 amino acids. CDR3 in DNA: TGTGCCAGCAGTTTAAGGGTTGCTGGCACTGAAGCTTTCTTT. This codes for CASSLRVAGTEAFF.

This clone turned up a few times. The chain has TRBV6-5 and TRBJ2-5, with 9 bases aligning to TRBD1. Germline-derived CDR1 and CDR2 are MNHEY and SVGAGI. CDR3 length: 15 residues. V lost 6 bases and J lost 5; bases outside the gene matches: 10. CDR3 region: CASSGQGLETETQYF. Written as DNA, the CDR3 is TGTGCCAGCAGCGGACAGGGGTTGGAAACGGAGACCCAGTACTTC.

The V gene is TRBV19, the J gene TRBJ1-3, with D uncertain. The germline V gene has CDR1 LNHDA and CDR2 SQIVND (reference sequence). There are 14 residues in the CDR3. Trimming stripped 1 base from V and 2 bases from J, with 6 bases between. DNA of the CDR3: TGTGCCAGTAGTATAGTGGCGGCTGGAAACACCATATATTTT. The encoded protein is CASSIVAAGNTIYF.

In this sample, this clone turned up a few times. This sequence joins TRBV5-8 and TRBJ2-4; TRBD2 agrees at 14 bases. This CDR3 spans 17 amino acids. Per the germline V gene, CDR1 is SGHTS and CDR2 is YDEGEE. V gave up 1 base and J gave up 6 bases; unmatched junction bases: 6. The CDR3 spells CASSLITGLAGGNIQYF. CDR3 sequence (DNA): TGTGCCAGCAGCTTGATTACCGGACTAGCGGGAGGAAACATTCAGTACTTC.

In this sample, this clone turned up a few times. The rearrangement joins TRBV6-4 to TRBJ1-1; TRBD1 matches at 8 bases. Germline-derived CDR1 and CDR2 are MRHNA and SNTAGT. V dropped 3 bases and J dropped 7; count of bases not matched to a gene: 4. CDR3 length: 13 residues. The CDR3 reads CASSEAGGLEAFF. The CDR3 DNA reads TGTGCCAGCAGTGAGGCAGGGGGCCTTGAAGCTTTCTTT.

The CDR3, as DNA: TGTGCCAGCAGCCCGGGACAGTTACTAGGGTATGGCTACACCTTC. It yields the protein CASSPGQLLGYGYTF. This chain joins TRBV5-8 and TRBJ1-2, with 7 bases lining up with TRBD1. This CDR3 has 15 amino acids. The germline V gene encodes CDR1 SGHTS and CDR2 YDEGEE. Trimming cost V 4 bases and J 5 bases; bases outside gene matches: 11.

The chain recombines TRBV6-5 with TRBJ2-1; D is undetermined. This CDR3 has 13 residues. Germline V CDR1 and CDR2: MNHEY, SVGAGI. The CDR3 coding sequence is TGTGCGGTAGCCCTTGGGTCCTACAATGAGCAGTTCTTC. Its translation: CAVALGSYNEQFF.

V and J are TRBV4-2 and TRBJ1-3; D uncertain. The CDR3 is 11 amino acids. Germline loops: CDR1 LGHNA, CDR2 YNFKEQ. The V and J ends lost 8 bases and 8 bases respectively, with 10 bases between them. CDR3 sequence (DNA): TGTGCCAGCCGCATGGATTACACCATATATTTT. Protein: CASRMDYTIYF.

This chain links TRBV27 with TRBJ1-6, with D hard to call. Germline V gene lookup returns CDR1 MNHEY and CDR2 SMNVEV (reference sequence). The CDR3 is made up of 16 amino acids. Trimming shortened V by 4 bases and J by 2 bases, and 12 bases separated the two germline ends. CDR3 amino acids: CASSYMSTAYNSPLHF. The CDR3 DNA is TGTGCCAGCAGTTATATGTCCACGGCCTATAATTCACCCCTCCACTTT.

The V gene is TRBV6-5, the J gene TRBJ1-1; TRBD1 might be the D (6 bases). Trimming took 0 bases from V and 4 from J, leaving 15 bases between them. This CDR3 comprises 16 residues. From germline, CDR1 is MNHEY and CDR2 SVGAGI. CDR3 sequence reads: CASSYSRGGPVTEAFF. CDR3 in DNA: TGTGCCAGCAGTTACTCGAGGGGGGGGCCGGTCACTGAAGCTTTCTTT.

V and J are TRBV9 and TRBJ2-3, with D unresolved. CDR3 length equals 13 residues. CDR1 SGDLS and CDR2 YYNGEE come from the germline V gene. Trimming left V 3 bases short and J 3 bases short, with 8 bases between. The CDR3 sequence is CASSDLGTDTQYF. CDR3 nucleotides: TGTGCCAGCAGCGATCTAGGGACAGATACGCAGTATTTT.